These 28 T cell receptor beta chains share one sample of origin, sequenced in a study of circulating and synovial CD4+ cells in juvenile arthritis. The protocol was immunoSEQ multiplex PCR, while the TCRdb copy is restricted to in-frame clones and leaves out a portion. The table lists about 34,000 clones, roughly 95% of them singletons. The specimen was CD4+ T cells from blood. These receptors were obtained from a human donor with juvenile idiopathic arthritis.

The rearrangement links TRBV9 to TRBJ1-2; 7 bases are shared with TRBD1. The germline V gene has CDR1 SGDLS and CDR2 YYNGEE. This CDR3 region has 14 residues. V dropped 4 bases and J dropped 4; count of bases not matched to a gene: 7. CDR3 DNA: TGTGCCAGCAGCTTTCGAGCAGGGGGCTATGGCTACACCTTC. This sequence encodes CASSFRAGGYGYTF.

This chain uses TRBV5-1 with TRBJ2-3, with D maybe TRBD1 (5 bases). The CDR3 covers 12 residues. Trimming took 4 bases from V and 6 from J, leaving 9 bases between them. CDR1 and CDR2 (germline): SGHRS, YFSETQ. In nucleotides, the CDR3 is TGCGCCAGCAGCCAAAAGGGGGATACGCAGTATTTT. Protein sequence: CASSQKGDTQYF.

This clone was observed once. The chain carries TRBV30 and TRBJ2-6; D is unresolved. V lost 7 bases and J lost 0, with 10 bases in between. The CDR3 runs 14 residues. Germline V gene lookup returns CDR1 GTSNPN and CDR2 SVGIG (reference sequence). The CDR3 sequence: CASEQVSGANVLTF. The DNA of the CDR3 is TGTGCCTCCGAACAAGTCTCTGGGGCCAACGTCCTGACTTTC.

The gene calls are TRBV5-5 and TRBJ2-1, with a weak D call TRBD1 (5 bases). Germline V gene sequence: CDR1 SGHKS, CDR2 YYEKEE (reference sequence). V was clipped by 0 bases and J by 6 bases, with 16 bases between them. The CDR3 totals 16 residues. This CDR3 is CASSLALGPFFNEQFF. In DNA, the CDR3 is TGTGCCAGCAGCTTGGCCTTGGGGCCTTTTTTCAATGAGCAGTTCTTC. Together with reference TRBV5-5 and TRBJ2-1, the CDR3 gives the full variable domain: DAGVTQSPTHLIKTRGQQVTLRCSPISGHKSVSWYQQVLGQGPQFIFQYYEKEERGRGNFPDRFSARQFPNYSSELNVNALLLGDSALYLCASSLALGPFFNEQFFGPGTRLTVL.

The chain employs TRBV29-1 and TRBJ2-7, with D unclear. V lost 4 bases to trimming and J lost 4 bases, with 20 bases between them. Germline V CDR1 and CDR2: SQVTM, ANQGSEA. The CDR3 has 15 residues. The CDR3 region is CSVALRASIAYEQYF. In nucleotides, the CDR3 is TGCAGCGTTGCGCTCCGAGCCTCTATCGCATACGAGCAGTACTTC.

This chain connects TRBV6-6 to TRBJ1-1; D gene ambiguous. Trimming removed 2 bases from V and 0 bases from J, with 10 bases in between. Looked up from germline, CDR1 is MNHNY and CDR2 is SVGAGI (reference sequence). This CDR3 has 15 residues. Here the CDR3 reads CASSYPTVMNTEAFF. The CDR3 DNA follows: TGTGCCAGCAGTTACCCAACAGTGATGAACACTGAAGCTTTCTTT.

The chain links TRBV18 to TRBJ1-1, with a tentative D call TRBD1 (5 bases). Germline V gene lookup returns CDR1 KGHSH and CDR2 LQKENI. The CDR3 contains 15 residues. Between the trimmed V and J ends, which lost 4 bases and 3 bases, there was a span of 15 bases. As DNA, the CDR3 is TGTGCCAGCTCACTGCACGGGGGTTGGGACACTGAAGCTTTCTTT. As protein: CASSLHGGWDTEAFF. Full variable domain (rest looked up from reference TRBV18 and TRBJ1-1): NAGVMQNPRHLVRRRGQEARLRCSPMKGHSHVYWYRQLPEEGLKFMVYLQKENIIDESGMPKERFSAEFPKEGPSILRIQQVVRGDSAAYFCASSLHGGWDTEAFFGQGTRLTVV.

This sequence joins TRBV4-2 and TRBJ2-5; tentatively, D is TRBD2 (5 bases). Germline CDR1 reads LGHNA; CDR2 reads YNFKEQ. The ends were cut back, 3 bases at V and 4 bases at J, with 9 bases in the middle. The CDR3 is 13 residues long. Written as DNA, the CDR3 is TGTGCCAGCAGCCAGGAACGGGGAGAGACCCAGTACTTC. Its translation: CASSQERGETQYF.

V and J are TRBV7-2 and TRBJ2-1; 11 bases are shared with TRBD2. The CDR3 has 15 residues. Germline V lookup: CDR1 SGHTA, CDR2 FQGNSA. The trim removed 3 bases at V and 8 bases at J, leaving 6 bases unmatched. CDR3 loop: CASSFNGLAGDEQFF. CDR3 DNA: TGTGCCAGCAGCTTCAACGGACTAGCGGGCGATGAGCAGTTCTTC.

J is TRBJ1-3 and V is TRBV4-1; no reliable D call. Per germline, CDR1 MGHRA and CDR2 YSYEKL. Trimming removed 0 bases at V and 0 bases at J, with 12 bases between. This CDR3 has 17 residues. The CDR3, as DNA: TGCGCCAGCAGCCAAGACATCGGACGGGACTCTGGAAACACCATATATTTT. It specifies CASSQDIGRDSGNTIYF.

V usage is TRBV19 and J usage is TRBJ1-5; D perhaps matches TRBD1 (5 bases). V lost 3 bases, J lost 7 bases, and 10 bases lay in between. CDR1 LNHDA and CDR2 SQIVND come from the germline V gene (reference sequence). The CDR3 is 13 amino acids. The CDR3 region is CASSIRGFQPQHF. The CDR3 coding sequence is TGTGCCAGTAGTATTAGGGGATTCCAGCCCCAGCATTTT.

The gene calls are TRBV9 and TRBJ1-1; no clear D gene. Germline CDR1 and CDR2: SGDLS and YYNGEE. The CDR3 has 14 residues. Trimming left V 0 bases short and J 1 base short, with 7 bases between. CDR3 coding DNA: TGTGCCAGCAGCGTAGATAACAGGAACACTGAAGCTTTCTTT. Its translation is CASSVDNRNTEAFF.

The table lists this clone with a count of one. This chain connects TRBV27 to TRBJ2-2, with TRBD2 as a possible D gene (5 bases). This CDR3 has 13 residues. V was cut by 3 bases and J by 4 bases, with 6 bases left in between. CDR1 MNHEY and CDR2 SMNVEV come from the germline V gene (reference sequence). The CDR3 nucleotides are TGTGCCAGCAGTTTTGAGGGCACCGGGGAGCTGTTTTTT. This encodes CASSFEGTGELFF.

The V call is TRBV5-4, the J call TRBJ1-1; D might be TRBD1 (6 bases). This CDR3 spans 15 amino acids. CDR1 SGHNT and CDR2 YYREEE come from the germline V gene (reference sequence). V shed 4 bases and J shed 2 bases, with 15 bases lying between them. The CDR3, as DNA: TGTGCCAGCAGCGGACCTCCAGGGGCTAACACTGAAGCTTTCTTT. Protein: CASSGPPGANTEAFF.

This clone was seen more than once but under ten times. CDR3 DNA: TGTGCCAGCAGCTTATATCTCGGAAACACCATATATTTT. It encodes CASSLYLGNTIYF. The chain employs TRBV7-7 and TRBJ1-3; D is undetermined. There are 13 residues in the CDR3. The germline V and J ends were trimmed by 2 bases and 4 bases, with 6 bases remaining between them. The germline V gene has CDR1 SSHAT and CDR2 FNYEAQ (reference sequence).

The chain carries TRBV25-1 and TRBJ1-2; unclear D gene. The CDR3 extends over 16 amino acids. Germline V lookup: CDR1 MGHDK, CDR2 SYGVNS. V was cut by 2 bases and J by 4 bases, with 17 bases left in between. CDR3 sequence: CASSEMGSSLPYGYTF. The CDR3 DNA reads as TGTGCCAGCAGTGAAATGGGCAGTTCCTTACCCTATGGCTACACCTTC.

The chain is built from TRBV28 and TRBJ2-1; perhaps TRBD2 as D (6 bases). Deletions cut 5 bases from V and 5 bases from J, with 10 bases between. This CDR3 spans 13 amino acids. Germline lookup yields CDR1 MDHEN and CDR2 SYDVKM. CDR3 coding DNA: TGTGCCAGCAGTAGAGGGACTGACAATGAGCAGTTCTTC. Amino acid sequence: CASSRGTDNEQFF. The entire variable domain, with the rest obtained from reference TRBV28 and TRBJ2-1, is as follows: DVKVTQSSRYLVKRTGEKVFLECVQDMDHENMFWYRQDPGLGLRLIYFSYDVKMKEKGDIPEGYSVSREKKERFSLILESASTNQTSMYLCASSRGTDNEQFFGPGTRLTVL.

This chain links TRBV5-4 with TRBJ2-5; D gene uncertain. The CDR3 length is 13 residues. Trimming removed 1 base from V and 4 bases from J, with 8 bases in between. The V gene's germline CDR1 is SGHNT and CDR2 YYREEE (reference sequence). CDR3 bases: TGTGCCAGCAGCTTGCAGGCCGGAGAGACCCAGTACTTC. Its translation is CASSLQAGETQYF.

V gene TRBV10-3 combines with J gene TRBJ1-5, with 7 bases lining up with TRBD1. The CDR3 has 14 residues. Germline V CDR1 and CDR2: ENHRY, SYGVKD. Trimming at V came to 5 bases and at J to 7 bases, leaving 8 bases not matched to a gene. The CDR3, as DNA: TGTGCCATCAGTCCAGACAGGGATAGCCAGCCCCAGCATTTT. This codes for CAISPDRDSQPQHF.

V usage is TRBV19 and J usage is TRBJ2-1; 8 nucleotides agree with TRBD2. V lost 7 bases and J lost 0; bases outside the gene matches: 17. Germline V gene lookup returns CDR1 LNHDA and CDR2 SQIVND (reference sequence). This CDR3 comprises 19 residues. The CDR3 DNA is TGTGCCAGTACCGGTACCTCCTTGCTAGCGGGTCCCTCCTACAATGAGCAGTTCTTC. Translating it yields CASTGTSLLAGPSYNEQFF.

This clone was counted once. The gene calls are TRBV10-2 and TRBJ1-5; 10 bases fit TRBD1. The CDR3 sequence is 16 residues long. With V trimmed by 5 bases and J by 6 bases, 10 bases remained unmatched. Looked up from germline, CDR1 is WSHSY and CDR2 is SAAADI. The CDR3 nucleotides read TGCGCCAGCAGTAACTCAGGACAGGGGGAGAGTCAGCCCCAGCATTTT. The encoded protein is CASSNSGQGESQPQHF.

This clone was detected only once. V usage is TRBV7-2 and J usage is TRBJ2-7; D may be TRBD2 (5 bases). This CDR3 has 14 residues. V was shortened by 2 bases and J by 2 bases, with 10 bases between the two germline ends. Germline V gene lookup returns CDR1 SGHTA and CDR2 FQGNSA. This CDR3 reads CASSLPSSAYEQYF. The CDR3 region has the DNA TGTGCCAGCAGCTTACCTAGCAGCGCCTACGAGCAGTACTTC.

As to this clone: One junction end does not reproduce the germline sequence, and a read error may be involved. The chain has TRBV4-2 and TRBJ2-1, with TRBD2 identical over 8 bases. CDR3 length: 16 amino acids. Germline CDR1 reads LGHNA; CDR2 reads YNFKEQ. The CDR3 bases are TGTGCCAGCAGGCAAGGGGGAGCGGGGGCCGGGAATGAGCAGTTCTTC. Its protein is CASRQGGAGAGNEQFF.

The chain is built from TRBV18 and TRBJ2-3; 8 nucleotides agree with TRBD1. Germline V gene data show CDR1 as KGHSH and CDR2 as LQKENI. The CDR3 has 14 amino acids. Trimming took 3 bases from V and 6 from J; bases not matched to a gene: 5. The CDR3 DNA follows: TGTGCCAGCTCACCGGACAGGGTGGCCGATACGCAGTATTTT. It encodes CASSPDRVADTQYF.

The chain has TRBV23-1 and TRBJ1-5; D is uncertain. TRBV23-1 is identified as an open reading frame with a role that is uncertain. CDR3 size: 15 residues. V was shortened by 4 bases and J by 3 bases, with 13 bases between the two germline ends. The CDR3 bases are TGCGCCAGCAGTCCCATGGAGGCTACCAATCAGCCCCAGCATTTT. Its translation is CASSPMEATNQPQHF.

The rearrangement uses TRBV7-9 and TRBJ2-5; 8 bases are a match to TRBD1. The DNA matches TRBJ2-7 better at its end, which makes the J call doubtful. The CDR3 length is 17 residues. CDR1 is SEHNR and CDR2 is FQNEAQ in the germline V gene (reference sequence). The DNA of the CDR3 is TGTGCCAGCAGCCCGCGTCATACAATGGACAGGGTCCACGAGCAGTACTTC. This encodes CASSPRHTMDRVHEQYF.

A few counts support this clone. The chain has TRBV6-6 and TRBJ1-6; 8 nucleotides agree with TRBD1. The trim removed 10 bases at V and 9 bases at J, leaving 8 bases unmatched. The germline gives CDR1 MNHNY, CDR2 SVGAGI (reference sequence). The CDR3 loop spans 13 amino acids. The CDR3 spells CATIRDRFSPLHF. The CDR3, as DNA: TGTGCCACTATCCGGGACAGGTTTTCACCCCTCCACTTT.

The CDR3 DNA follows: TGTGCCAGCTCCAAGGCGGGGGGCATCGCAGATACGCAGTATTTT. Residues: CASSKAGGIADTQYF. V is TRBV11-2 and J is TRBJ2-3, with 8 nucleotides matching TRBD2. CDR1 is SGHAT, CDR2 FQNNGV, per germline. With V trimmed by 8 bases and J by 4 bases, 11 bases remained unmatched. The CDR3 is made up of 15 amino acids.